Listed here is a single TCR beta chain. Its antigen is not known. The germline V gene encodes CDR1 PRHDT and CDR2 FYEKMQ (reference sequence). V was trimmed by 5 bases and J by 4 bases, leaving 18 bases between them. The length of the CDR3 is 16 residues. The data derive from a study of shared clonotypes between healthy human individuals. Study-wide background: Serving as donors were a couple of women and a few men, whose ages spanned 18 to 49. For every donor, three CD4 naive, three CD4 memory, two CD8 naive and one CD8 memory plates were used.

Measured with immunoSEQ multiplex PCR; TCRdb has only the in-frame clones, and not every one. The table records some 2 million clones, just under 95% of them present only once. Study-level findings and limits: With several donors compared, 4.5% to 6.5% of naive CD4 clonotypes were shared. An effect of sequencing depth on clonotype sharing among donors was expected.

CD8 cells classed as naive were CD45RO-negative and positively selected for CCR7, excluding terminally differentiated effector memory CD45RA+ cells. The chain uses TRBV13 and TRBJ2-1; tentatively, D is TRBD1 (5 bases). The source of this sequence is a man aged 18 to 35 in good health. Sample: naive CD8+ T cells sorted from blood. CDR3 DNA: TGTGCCAGCAGCACCCTTGTGGGGCGTCCTTACAATGAGCAGTTCTTC. Translation: CASSTLVGRPYNEQFF.